This TCR beta chain was captured by sequencing in a study of T cell repertoires in cytomegalovirus infection. Turning to the study itself: An indication of both CMV infection and matching HLA type came from public TCR beta signatures.

The study, taken as a whole, reports: Based on cumulative public TCR beta family frequency, carriers of CMV plus the relevant HLA were identified. In two of eight donors, the top clonotype was HLA-C-restricted CMV-specific.

TCRdb redid the calling of the reads with MiXCR, one entry per CDR3 protein. The sample lists about 310,000 distinct CDR3 sequences; under 20% were seen once. About this clonotype itself: Its target is unknown.

The germline gives CDR1 SGHVS, CDR2 FNYEAQ. J lost 1 base, V lost 2 bases, and 4 bases had no gene match. The CDR3 is 15 amino acids. Input material: PBMCs. The chain uses TRBV7-6 and TRBJ2-7, with 8 positions matching TRBD1. The source is a human donor in good health (CMV status not recorded). Some clones in this sample may be carry-over from other donors' samples. CDR3 residues: CASSLLRQGSYEQYF. The CDR3, as DNA: TGTGCCAGCAGCTTACTTAGACAGGGGTCCTACGAGCAGTACTTC.